This T cell receptor beta chain was identified during a study of T-cell reconstitution after alpha-beta-depleted transplantation in children. General observations from the study: T-cell numbers and diversity one year post-transplant derived largely from freshly generated T cells. Reportedly, only several hundred clones from non-depleted graft cells drove alpha-beta T-cell counts at about two months. Recipient T cells and thymic progenitors that survived gave rise to the high TCRbeta diversity observed at day 60 in some patients.

Points on this clonotype: Its matching antigen is unknown.

Unique molecular identifiers were incorporated when the TCRbeta library was constructed. TCRdb processed the PCR reads anew with MiXCR; each CDR3 protein has one entry. The sample has under 400,000 distinct CDR3 sequences, roughly 21% seen once. Trimming cost V 6 bases and J 9 bases, with 20 bases left between them. This CDR3 contains 13 residues. In germline, CDR1 is DFQATT, CDR2 SNEGSKA (reference sequence). The sequence came from a male patient younger than 18 who had a stem cell transplant for acute lymphoblastic leukemia, so the T cells may come from the graft donor. V gene TRBV20-1 combines with J gene TRBJ1-2; maybe TRBD1 (5 bases). Here the sequenced sample was PBMCs, mostly from graft donor cells, taken 180 days after TCRalphabeta/CD19-depleted stem cell transplant. In DNA, the CDR3 is TGCAGTGCCAACCCATGGCAGGGTTTTCGCTACACCTTC. Protein product: CSANPWQGFRYTF.